The 12 T cell receptor beta chains presented below share a single source sample, sequenced in a study of blood T cell repertoires in COVID-19. Clones were sequenced by immunoSEQ multiplex PCR, and TCRdb holds only the in-frame ones, with some missing. The sample has approximately 670,000 clones, approximately 90% seen once; the top ten hold roughly 0.26%. Sample: peripheral blood. The receptors were sampled from a woman in her late teens or twenties with acute or convalescent COVID-19.

The chain employs TRBV7-2 and TRBJ1-1, with 7 bases identical to TRBD1. The CDR3 extends over 14 amino acids. J gave up 0 bases and V 6 bases, and 4 bases lay outside the gene matches. Germline CDR1 SGHTA, CDR2 FQGNSA. CDR3 residues: CASRSGQMNTEAFF. CDR3 sequence (DNA): TGTGCCAGCAGATCGGGACAGATGAACACTGAAGCTTTCTTT. The full variable domain, rest sourced from reference TRBV7-2 and TRBJ1-1, is GAGVSQSPSNKVTEKGKDVELRCDPISGHTALYWYRQSLGQGLEFLIYFQGNSAPDKSGLPSDRFSAERTGGSVSTLTIQRTQQEDSAVYLCASRSGQMNTEAFFGQGTRLTVV.

A single count supports this clone. This chain links TRBV24-1 with TRBJ1-2; D unresolved. CDR3 length: 13 amino acids. Germline assignment: CDR1 KGHDR and CDR2 SFDVKD. V was shortened by 4 bases and J by 4 bases, with 9 bases between the two germline ends. This CDR3 reads CATSERRSYGYTF. The CDR3 DNA sequence: TGTGCCACCAGTGAGCGAAGGAGCTATGGCTACACCTTC.

This clone has a handful of counts. The rearrangement joins TRBV5-1 to TRBJ1-1; D is unclear. CDR1 is SGHRS, CDR2 YFSETQ, per germline. The CDR3 length is 12 residues. The V gene lost 4 bases and the J gene lost 9 bases, with 13 bases spanning the gap. The CDR3 nucleotides read TGCGCCAGCAGCCCCTCGGGAGAGAAAGCTTTCTTT. Translation: CASSPSGEKAFF.

V usage is TRBV9 and J usage is TRBJ2-5; D unclear. V lost 0 bases to trimming and J lost 5 bases, with 8 bases between them. CDR1 and CDR2 (germline): SGDLS, YYNGEE. The CDR3 is 13 residues long. CDR3 in DNA: TGTGCCAGCAGCGTAGGGCTTGTGGAGACCCAGTACTTC. Protein sequence: CASSVGLVETQYF.

The CDR3 loop is CASSQEGAGNSPLHF. In DNA, the CDR3 is TGCGCCAGCAGCCAAGAGGGGGCCGGGAATTCACCCCTCCACTTT. The chain employs TRBV4-1 and TRBJ1-6, with TRBD1 as a possible D gene (6 bases). Germline-derived CDR1 and CDR2 are MGHRA and YSYEKL. Trimming cost V 0 bases and J 7 bases, with 10 bases left between them. The length of the CDR3 is 15 residues.

This rearrangement joins TRBV7-2 to TRBJ2-1, with 14 positions matching TRBD2. The germline gives CDR1 SGHTA, CDR2 FQGNSA. The J segment lost 7 bases and the V segment lost 6 bases, leaving 8 bases of the junction unmatched. The CDR3 has 16 amino acids. For the CDR3, the DNA is TGTGCCAGCAGACCGACTAGCGGGGGGGCGGAGAATGAGCAGTTCTTC. As protein: CASRPTSGGAENEQFF.

This clone was counted only a few times. This chain links TRBV2 with TRBJ2-7, with 7 bases matching TRBD1. Trimming cost V 7 bases and J 3 bases; bases outside gene matches: 9. Per germline, CDR1 SNHLY and CDR2 FYNNEI. The CDR3 runs 14 residues. The CDR3 spells CASIAGTDLYEQYF. The CDR3 DNA reads TGTGCCAGCATCGCCGGGACAGACCTCTACGAGCAGTACTTC.

The chain has TRBV7-6 and TRBJ2-1; D is unresolved. The CDR3 spans 15 residues. Germline V gives CDR1 SGHVS, CDR2 FNYEAQ. V dropped 1 base and J dropped 0 bases, with 7 bases sitting between them. CDR3 in DNA: TGTGCCAGCAGCTTAGAATACAGCTCCTACAATGAGCAGTTCTTC. Its translation: CASSLEYSSYNEQFF. Full variable domain (remainder filled in from reference TRBV7-6 and TRBJ2-1): GAGVSQSPRYKVTKRGQDVALRCDPISGHVSLYWYRQALGQGPEFLTYFNYEAQQDKSGLPNDRFSAERPEGSISTLTIQRTEQRDSAMYRCASSLEYSSYNEQFFGPGTRLTVL.

V and J are TRBV30 and TRBJ2-6, with D tentatively TRBD1 (5 bases). V lost 2 bases and J 0 bases, leaving 5 bases between the germline ends. The germline gives CDR1 GTSNPN, CDR2 SVGIG (reference sequence). This CDR3 contains 14 residues. The CDR3 region is CAWSTGSGANVLTF. The CDR3 DNA follows: TGTGCCTGGAGTACAGGCTCTGGGGCCAACGTCCTGACTTTC.

This clone occurred once. The chain couples TRBV21-1 to TRBJ1-1; the D call in the table, TRBD1, was not verified against the DNA. TRBV21-1 is a listed pseudogene. The CDR3 is 15 amino acids. This CDR3 is CASSDRRGRSTEAFF. DNA of the CDR3: TGTGCCAGCAGCGACCGAAGGGGGCGAAGCACTGAAGCTTTCTTT.

The chain combines TRBV27 with TRBJ1-2; 7 bases match TRBD1. This CDR3 is 15 amino acids long. V dropped 4 bases and J dropped 6; count of bases not matched to a gene: 11. The germline V gene encodes CDR1 MNHEY and CDR2 SMNVEV (reference sequence). CDR3 nucleotides: TGTGCCAGCAGTTCCGGGACAGCCACTTTAGATGGCTACACCTTC. Translated, it gives CASSSGTATLDGYTF.

The gene calls are TRBV19 and TRBJ1-1, with 11 bases matching TRBD1. The junction had 8 bases not matched to a gene; V was cut back by 8 bases and J by 0 bases. The CDR3 totals 16 residues. CDR1 and CDR2 (germline): LNHDA, SQIVND (reference sequence). The CDR3 spells CASQDRGRFVNTEAFF. The CDR3 coding sequence is TGTGCCAGTCAGGACAGGGGGCGCTTTGTGAACACTGAAGCTTTCTTT.